Presented here are 18 T cell receptor beta chains from one specimen sequenced in a study of human T cells and chemical hapten exposure. In TCRdb, the RACE reads were re-called with MiXCR into one record per CDR3 protein. The sample yields about 190,000 distinct CDR3 sequences, about 25% seen once. Documented time point: patch test 3, about 24 weeks after DPC sensitization. This sample's treatment: therapeutic diphenylcyclopropenone sensitization with weekly scalp DPC. The specimen was whole blood, collected in connection with sensitization to the hapten diphenylcyclopropenone (DPC). The receptors were gathered from a woman aged 40 to 49 with alopecia areata. Some clones in this sample may be carry-over from other donors' samples.

There are a few counts of this clonotype. The chain employs TRBV7-9 and TRBJ2-7; 12 positions agree with TRBD1. V shed 5 bases and J 0 bases; nucleotides not matched to a gene: 2. Germline V gene lookup returns CDR1 SEHNR and CDR2 FQNEAQ (reference sequence). CDR3 length equals 15 residues. The CDR3 region is CASSRDRGPSYEQYF. In DNA, the CDR3 is TGTGCCAGCAGCCGGGACAGGGGGCCCTCCTACGAGCAGTACTTC.

The chain has TRBV20-1 and TRBJ2-3; D gene unclear. The ends were cut back, 2 bases at V and 2 bases at J, with 14 bases in the middle. Germline V CDR1 and CDR2: DFQATT, SNEGSKA (reference sequence). The length of the CDR3 is 15 residues. As DNA, the CDR3 is TGCAGTGCTAGAAGATTAGGCGCGCCCACAGATACGCAGTATTTT. This translates into CSARRLGAPTDTQYF.

This clonotype was seen a few times. The genes are TRBV5-1 and TRBJ2-7; TRBD1 matches at 12 bases. V gave up 3 bases and J gave up 5 bases; unmatched junction bases: 9. This CDR3 is built from 16 residues. CDR1 SGHRS and CDR2 YFSETQ come from the germline V gene. Here the CDR3 DNA reads TGCGCCAGCAGCTGGGGTTCCGGGACAGGGGGCAACGAGCAGTACTTC. Protein: CASSWGSGTGGNEQYF.

J is TRBJ1-1 and V is TRBV12-3 or TRBV12-4; no firm D call. V was clipped by 5 bases and J by 0 bases, with 10 bases between them. This CDR3 is built from 14 residues. The CDR3 protein is CASSLSEMNTEAFF. The CDR3 region has the DNA TGTGCCAGCAGTCTATCGGAGATGAACACTGAAGCTTTCTTT.

This clonotype has just a few counts. The chain uses TRBV7-9 and TRBJ1-4; 7 bases fit TRBD1. J was trimmed by 11 bases and V by 5 bases; bases with no gene match: 5. This CDR3 spans 12 amino acids. In germline, CDR1 is SEHNR, CDR2 FQNEAQ (reference sequence). CDR3 in amino acids: CASSQGGAKLFF. The DNA for the CDR3 is TGTGCCAGCAGCCAGGGGGGGGCCAAACTGTTTTTT.

This sequence joins TRBV27 and TRBJ2-7, with D perhaps TRBD1 (5 bases). CDR1 is MNHEY, CDR2 SMNVEV, per germline (reference sequence). CDR3 length: 20 amino acids. Trimming removed 0 bases at V and 4 bases at J, with 28 bases between. The CDR3 sequence is CASSLSNAGIPPLQGYEQYF. In nucleotides, the CDR3 is TGTGCCAGCAGTTTATCGAACGCAGGGATCCCCCCCCTTCAAGGGTACGAGCAGTACTTC.

This clonotype was counted between two and nine times. The chain has TRBV19 and TRBJ1-2; a possible D gene is TRBD1 (5 bases). The CDR3 is 17 residues long. V lost 6 bases and J 5 bases, leaving 25 bases between the germline ends. Germline CDR1 reads LNHDA; CDR2 reads SQIVND (reference sequence). DNA for the CDR3: TGTGCCAGTAGCTCACCAGCCGGGACTATTAAAATGTATGGCTACACCTTC. Its translation is CASSSPAGTIKMYGYTF.

This clonotype came up many times. The rearrangement links TRBV29-1 to TRBJ1-1; D is perhaps TRBD1 (5 bases). The V end lost 3 bases, the J end lost 0 bases, and 8 bases lay between the germline ends. This CDR3 contains 13 residues. The V gene's germline CDR1 is SQVTM and CDR2 ANQGSEA. The CDR3 nucleotides are TGCAGCGTTGAGGGACGGATGAACACTGAAGCTTTCTTT. This encodes CSVEGRMNTEAFF.

This clonotype was seen a handful of times. The genes are TRBV7-9 and TRBJ1-4; perhaps TRBD1 as D (5 bases). Between the trimmed V and J ends, which lost 6 bases and 8 bases, there was a span of 10 bases. The CDR3 runs to 12 residues. Germline V gene sequence: CDR1 SEHNR, CDR2 FQNEAQ (reference sequence). The CDR3 DNA reads TGTGCCAGCAGGCCCGGGGACGAAAAACTGTTTTTT. Amino acid sequence: CASRPGDEKLFF.

The chain joins TRBV20-1 to TRBJ2-1; maybe TRBD2 (5 bases). Germline V gene lookup returns CDR1 DFQATT and CDR2 SNEGSKA (reference sequence). The CDR3 covers 15 residues. V dropped 1 base and J dropped 4 bases, with 14 bases sitting between them. Here the CDR3 reads CSARVGRVGYNEQFF. The CDR3 nucleotides are TGCAGTGCTAGAGTCGGGCGGGTGGGATACAATGAGCAGTTCTTC.

In this sample, this clonotype turned up a few times. The chain carries TRBV2 and TRBJ1-2, with D tentatively TRBD1 (5 bases). The CDR3 contains 15 residues. V lost 2 bases and J lost 4, with 14 bases in between. CDR1 is SNHLY, CDR2 FYNNEI, per germline. The CDR3 is CASSEQGSGGYGYTF. The CDR3 DNA reads as TGTGCCAGCAGTGAACAGGGAAGCGGGGGCTATGGCTACACCTTC. The full variable domain, its missing parts supplied by reference TRBV2 and TRBJ1-2, is EPEVTQTPSHQVTQMGQEVILRCVPISNHLYFYWYRQILGQKVEFLVSFYNNEISEKSEIFDDQFSVERPDGSNFTLKIRSTKLEDSAMYFCASSEQGSGGYGYTFGSGTRLTVV.

The genes are TRBV5-1 and TRBJ2-5; 9 bases are a match to TRBD2. CDR1 and CDR2 (germline): SGHRS, YFSETQ. The CDR3 is 15 residues long. The V segment lost 1 base and the J segment 1 base; nucleotides outside the gene matches: 2. The CDR3 bases are TGCGCCAGCAGCTTGATGACTAGCGGCCAAGAGACCCAGTACTTC. Protein sequence: CASSLMTSGQETQYF.

CDR3 sequence (DNA): TGTGCCACCAGTGCAGGGGTCGGGGAGCTGTTTTTT. Translation: CATSAGVGELFF. The chain has TRBV24-1 and TRBJ2-2; D is perhaps TRBD1 (6 bases). V was pared by 5 bases and J by 7 bases, with 7 bases between. Germline V lookup: CDR1 KGHDR, CDR2 SFDVKD. The CDR3 spans 12 residues.

The chain recombines TRBV28 with TRBJ1-5, with TRBD1 matching over 8 bases. Looked up from germline, CDR1 is MDHEN and CDR2 is SYDVKM. J was trimmed by 5 bases and V by 5 bases; bases with no gene match: 11. The length of the CDR3 is 16 residues. The CDR3 spells CASSRGRPGGYQPQHF. CDR3 nucleotides: TGTGCCAGCAGTCGGGGAAGGCCAGGGGGCTATCAGCCCCAGCATTTT.

The J gene is TRBJ1-3, the V gene TRBV20-1; D is perhaps TRBD1 (5 bases). Germline-derived CDR1 and CDR2 are DFQATT and SNEGSKA (reference sequence). The germline V and J ends were trimmed by 3 bases and 7 bases, with 16 bases remaining between them. The CDR3 length is 14 residues. For the CDR3, the DNA is TGCAGTGCTAGTAGCGGAACACGGGGGAACACCATATATTTT. Amino acid sequence: CSASSGTRGNTIYF.

At least ten counts were recorded for this clonotype. CDR3 residues: CASRSNTGELFF. As DNA, the CDR3 is TGTGCCAGCAGGTCGAACACCGGGGAGCTGTTTTTT. The V gene is TRBV7-9, the J gene TRBJ2-2; no definite D call. CDR1 and CDR2 (germline): SEHNR, FQNEAQ (reference sequence). This CDR3 contains 12 residues. Trimming removed 6 bases from V and 0 bases from J, with 2 bases in between.

The chain carries TRBV5-1 and TRBJ2-3; 9 nucleotides align to TRBD1. This CDR3 contains 14 residues. Germline-derived CDR1 and CDR2 are SGHRS and YFSETQ. With V trimmed by 4 bases and J by 6 bases, 6 bases remained unmatched. DNA of the CDR3: TGCGCCAGCAGCGTCGACAGGGGGGATGATACGCAGTATTTT. Protein product: CASSVDRGDDTQYF.

The genes are TRBV20-1 and TRBJ2-7; 8 bases line up with TRBD2. Germline V gene sequence: CDR1 DFQATT, CDR2 SNEGSKA (reference sequence). The CDR3 contains 13 residues. V gave up 5 bases and J gave up 5 bases; unmatched junction bases: 8. This CDR3 is CSAPLAGSHEQYF. As DNA, the CDR3 is TGCAGTGCTCCGTTAGCGGGAAGTCACGAGCAGTACTTC.